Listed here is a single T cell receptor beta chain. Antigen specificity is unknown. This sample is drawn from a study of siplizumab effects on memory and regulatory T cells. Notes on the study in general: The majority of clones, roughly 80-97% of proliferating CD4+ or CD8+ clones, lacked an assignable naive or memory phenotype. Naive T cell populations appeared to exhibit greater diversity than memory cells and appeared to be major alloresponse contributors.

Only in-frame clones appear in the TCRdb table, and some are missing; sequencing was by immunoSEQ multiplex PCR. Here the sample spans about 110,000 clones, roughly 92% being singletons. This TCR derives from a human donor in good health. Sequencing input: CD4+ T cells sorted from blood.

This CDR3 reads CASSGLAGEAPYTQYF. The CDR3, as DNA: TGTGCCAGCAGCGGACTAGCGGGAGAGGCCCCATATACGCAGTATTTT. The chain uses TRBV11-2 and TRBJ2-3; 13 bases agree with TRBD2. After removal of 5 bases from V and 7 bases from J, the junction contained 9 bases not matched to a gene. Germline CDR1 SGHAT, CDR2 FQNNGV. The CDR3 is made up of 16 amino acids.